The 15 T cell receptor beta chains reported below all come from one sample, sequenced in a study of neurological immune-mediated disorders. In TCRdb, the 5' RACE reads were re-called with MiXCR into one record per CDR3 protein. Of 35,000 to 40,000 distinct CDR3 sequences in the sample, 11% are singletons; the top ten hold just under 4%. Sequences were obtained from CD4+ T cells from blood. The receptors come from a woman aged 30 to 39 with HTLV-1-associated myelopathy (HAM/TSP).

This clonotype was recorded many times. A much larger clonotype is one base distant, so this may be a read error. The CDR3 coding sequence is TGTGCCAGCAGTTACAGCTGGAACACTGAAGCTTTCTTT. Translation: CASSYSWNTEAFF. The chain employs TRBV6-5 and TRBJ1-1, with D unclear. Trimming took 2 bases from V and 1 from J, leaving 5 bases between them. The CDR3 is 13 amino acids. Germline V gives CDR1 MNHEY, CDR2 SVGAGI.

This clonotype was seen ten or more times. This chain links TRBV5-1 with TRBJ1-4; D unresolved. This CDR3 has 15 residues. Germline CDR1 is SGHRS and CDR2 is YFSETQ. Trimming stripped 1 base from V and 7 bases from J, with 14 bases between. The CDR3 bases are TGCGCCAGCAGCTTGATGAAGGGTTCGGGTGAAAAACTGTTTTTT. Protein: CASSLMKGSGEKLFF.

This clonotype was seen ten or more times. The rearrangement joins TRBV20-1 to TRBJ1-1, with 12 bases matching TRBD1. The CDR3 contains 15 residues. Germline CDR1 and CDR2: DFQATT and SNEGSKA (reference sequence). Losses at the gene ends were 1 base for V and 1 base for J; bases not matched to a gene: 1. CDR3 region: CSARGDRGPNTEAFF. CDR3 in DNA: TGCAGTGCTAGAGGGGACAGGGGGCCGAACACTGAAGCTTTCTTT.

This clonotype is medium-sized in the sample. The chain carries TRBV7-2 and TRBJ1-5; D remains ambiguous. The CDR3 length is 12 residues. V shed 2 bases and J shed 4 bases, with 3 bases lying between them. Germline V gives CDR1 SGHTA, CDR2 FQGNSA. The CDR3 here is CASSLKNQPQHF. The CDR3 nucleotides are TGTGCCAGCAGCTTAAAAAATCAGCCCCAGCATTTT.

The chain uses TRBV10-3 and TRBJ1-2; a possible D gene is TRBD1 (6 bases). The V and J ends lost 6 bases and 2 bases respectively, with 10 bases between them. This CDR3 has 13 residues. Germline V gives CDR1 ENHRY, CDR2 SYGVKD. CDR3 loop: CAISRQVNYGYTF. The CDR3 nucleotides are TGTGCCATCAGCAGACAGGTAAACTATGGCTACACCTTC.

In its sample, this clonotype was seen many times. This chain links TRBV20-1 with TRBJ2-3; 8 nucleotides agree with TRBD2. Germline CDR1 is DFQATT and CDR2 is SNEGSKA (reference sequence). This CDR3 has 17 residues. Trimming at V came to 2 bases and at J to 4 bases, leaving 14 bases not matched to a gene. The CDR3 DNA reads TGCAGTGCTAGATCCCCGGGCACCGGCGGGGGGCCAGATACGCAGTATTTT. Translation: CSARSPGTGGGPDTQYF.

This clonotype was counted many times. The rearrangement uses TRBV7-2 and TRBJ2-3, with D uncertain. The CDR3 contains 13 residues. Germline V gives CDR1 SGHTA, CDR2 FQGNSA. Trimming left V 1 base short and J 10 bases short, with 12 bases between. The CDR3 spells CASSLDFVQSQYF. In DNA form, the CDR3 reads TGTGCCAGCAGCTTAGACTTCGTCCAATCGCAGTATTTT.

This clonotype was observed many times. The V and J genes are TRBV11-2 and TRBJ2-1, with 8 positions matching TRBD2. The J segment lost 15 bases and the V segment lost 1 base, leaving 11 bases of the junction unmatched. The CDR3 is made up of 14 amino acids. Germline lookup yields CDR1 SGHAT and CDR2 FQNNGV. The CDR3 loop is CASSLAGGPWSWFF. The CDR3 DNA reads as TGTGCCAGCAGCTTAGCGGGGGGGCCGTGGAGTTGGTTCTTC.

There are many counts of this clonotype. The V and J genes are TRBV30 and TRBJ1-3, with 8 nucleotides matching TRBD1. Unmatched junction bases numbered 6, after V lost 6 bases and J lost 8 bases. This CDR3 region has 12 residues. Looked up from germline, CDR1 is GTSNPN and CDR2 is SVGIG (reference sequence). CDR3 DNA sequence: TGTGCCTGTCAGGGGGCTCTTCACACCATATATTTT. Translation: CACQGALHTIYF. The full variable domain, completed using reference TRBV30 and TRBJ1-3, is SQTIHQWPATLVQPVGSPLSLECTVEGTSNPNLYWYRQAAGRGLQLLFYSVGIGQISSEVPQNLSASRPQDRQFILSSKKLLLSDSGFYLCACQGALHTIYFGEGSWLTVV.

The sample holds many counts of this clonotype. The chain couples TRBV29-1 to TRBJ2-1, with TRBD2 matching over 8 bases. This CDR3 is 15 amino acids long. V shed 2 bases, J shed 7 bases, and the junction held 10 bases outside the gene matches. CDR1 and CDR2 (germline): SQVTM, ANQGSEA. The CDR3 is CSVESLAGGRNEQFF. The CDR3, as DNA: TGCAGCGTTGAATCCCTCGCGGGGGGACGGAATGAGCAGTTCTTC.

This chain connects TRBV20-1 to TRBJ2-3; D possibly corresponds to TRBD1 (5 bases). The CDR3 runs 14 residues. Germline values: CDR1 DFQATT, CDR2 SNEGSKA (reference sequence). CDR3 sequence reads: CTQTAGSDKDTQYF. For the CDR3, the DNA is TGCACCCAGACAGCCGGCTCGGATAAGGATACGCAGTATTTT.

This clonotype was detected ten times or more. The V call is TRBV5-5, the J call TRBJ2-1; the match to TRBD1 covers 8 bases. Trimming took 4 bases from V and 8 from J; bases not matched to a gene: 11. Germline V CDR1 and CDR2: SGHKS, YYEKEE (reference sequence). The CDR3 totals 15 residues. The CDR3 loop reads CASSPSGQGVHEQFF. The DNA for the CDR3 is TGTGCCAGCAGCCCAAGCGGACAGGGCGTCCATGAGCAGTTCTTC.

This clonotype has a count of ten or more. V usage is TRBV6-2 or TRBV6-3 and J usage is TRBJ2-3, with 11 bases identical to TRBD2. CDR3 length: 16 amino acids. Germline loops: CDR1 MNHEY, CDR2 SVGEGT. After removal of 6 bases from V and 0 bases from J, the junction contained 5 bases not matched to a gene. CDR3 region: CASRSSGGTSTDTQYF. The CDR3 DNA sequence: TGTGCCAGCAGGTCTAGCGGGGGGACTAGCACAGATACGCAGTATTTT.

This clonotype was recorded at least ten times. A much more abundant neighbour one base away suggests this may be a read error. This chain links TRBV20-1 with TRBJ2-7; possible D gene TRBD2, 7 bases. CDR3 length: 13 residues. The germline V gene encodes CDR1 DFQATT and CDR2 SNEGSKA (reference sequence). Trimming stripped 4 bases from V and 5 bases from J, with 15 bases between. The CDR3 nucleotides read TGCAGTGCTAAGGGGGGAGGGCCCCACGAGCAGTACTTC. Translated: CSAKGGGPHEQYF.

This clonotype was seen at least ten times. The chain combines TRBV7-2 with TRBJ1-4; no firm D call. This CDR3 has 13 amino acids. Germline CDR1 is SGHTA and CDR2 is FQGNSA. Trimming stripped 8 bases from V and 6 bases from J, with 13 bases between. In DNA, the CDR3 is TGTGCCAGCCAGCGGCGGATATATGAAAAACTGTTTTTT. Protein sequence: CASQRRIYEKLFF.